This T cell receptor (beta chain) was identified during a study of OX40 agonist ivuxolimab in advanced cancers. About the research overall: Patients were treated with intravenous ivuxolimab, dosed at 0.01 to 10 mg/kg and infused every 2 weeks. Age averaged roughly 60 years (range roughly 23 to 79), and 82.7% were male. Partial responses were achieved by three patients: one hepatocellular carcinoma, two cutaneous melanoma.

Assay used: immunoSEQ multiplex PCR; TCRdb lists only in-frame clones, some missing. The sample includes about 80,000 clones, about four fifths of them seen just once. The CDR3 contains 15 residues. Germline V gene sequence: CDR1 MDHEN, CDR2 SYDVKM. V dropped 8 bases and J dropped 0 bases, with 16 bases sitting between them. Samples of blood were obtained at baseline, on cycle 4 day 1, and on cycle 7 day 1. The specimen was CD4+ or CD8+ T cells sorted from blood, collected in a trial of the OX40 agonist ivuxolimab. This rearrangement joins TRBV28 to TRBJ1-2; D perhaps matches TRBD1 (5 bases). The receptor's source is an adult with an advanced solid tumor such as melanoma, head and neck, liver or kidney cancer. DNA of the CDR3: TGTGCCAGCGGCGATGGGGCGGGAGCTAACTATGGCTACACCTTC. Amino acid sequence: CASGDGAGANYGYTF.